Sequencing of this T cell receptor beta chain was carried out in a study of cytomegalovirus exposure and HLA in healthy donors. The CDR3 consists of 14 residues. Germline V gene sequence: CDR1 LNHDA, CDR2 SQIVND (reference sequence). After removal of 7 bases from V and 6 bases from J, the junction contained 7 bases not matched to a gene. Broader study findings: As confirmed in vitro, a few CMV-associated chains were specific for CMV antigens. In an earlier analysis, productive rearrangement rates for most beta V segments clustered near 90% or 30%.

Concerning this clone itself: The antigen remains unidentified.

The PCR made use of 60 Vbeta and 13 Jbeta primers. Using immunoSEQ multiplex PCR, the repertoire was profiled, and TCRdb retains in-frame clones only, with some absent. The sample holds roughly 150,000 clones, just under 75% seen once. The rearrangement uses TRBV19 and TRBJ1-5, with TRBD1 matching 9 bases. Source material: PBMCs. The receptor was derived from a woman aged 18-29 years in good health and CMV-seronegative. Here the CDR3 reads CASTRDRGSQPQHF. The CDR3 DNA follows: TGTGCCAGTACCAGAGACAGGGGGAGTCAGCCCCAGCATTTT.